These 8 T cell receptor beta chains came from one sample sequenced in a study of T cells after yellow fever vaccination. TCRdb redid the calling of the 5' RACE reads with MiXCR, one entry per CDR3 protein. This sample yields around 100,000 distinct CDR3 sequences, of which 6.5% to 9% are seen a single time; less than 30% belongs to the top ten. The specimen comprised CD8+ T cells sorted from PBMCs, sampled 45 days after the yellow fever booster vaccination. The receptors were sampled from a man younger than 45 who received the YFV17D yellow fever vaccine.

In its sample, this clonotype was seen many times. The chain joins TRBV15 to TRBJ1-2, with TRBD1 as a possible D gene (5 bases). V lost 6 bases and J 6 bases, leaving 17 bases between the germline ends. Germline assignment: CDR1 LNHNV and CDR2 YYDKDF (reference sequence). CDR3 length: 14 amino acids. The CDR3 DNA follows: TGTGCCACCAGACCCGGGGATCCAGGGCATGGCTACACCTTC. The encoded protein is CATRPGDPGHGYTF.

This clonotype was seen repeatedly, ten times or more. The chain is built from TRBV12-3 or TRBV12-4 and TRBJ2-7; 8 bases line up with TRBD2. V dropped 5 bases and J dropped 3; count of bases not matched to a gene: 6. The length of the CDR3 is 14 residues. CDR3: CASSPGLGGYEQYF. The CDR3 nucleotides are TGTGCCAGCAGTCCGGGACTAGGTGGCTACGAGCAGTACTTC.

V and J are TRBV13 and TRBJ2-7; 9 positions match TRBD2. Germline V gene lookup returns CDR1 PRHDT and CDR2 FYEKMQ (reference sequence). V dropped 1 base and J dropped 6; count of bases not matched to a gene: 7. The CDR3 covers 15 residues. This CDR3 is CASSLVASGIGEQYF. Here the CDR3 DNA reads TGTGCCAGCAGCTTAGTCGCTAGCGGGATCGGCGAGCAGTACTTC.

Ten or more counts support this clonotype. The V and J genes are TRBV27 and TRBJ2-1; 9 bases fit TRBD2. CDR3 length equals 13 residues. Germline V gives CDR1 MNHEY, CDR2 SMNVEV (reference sequence). Trimming removed 9 bases from V and 7 bases from J; junction bases left unmatched: 7. Here the CDR3 DNA reads TGTGCCAGTGGGGCTAGCGGGGCAAATGAGCAGTTCTTC. This gives the protein CASGASGANEQFF.

The chain is built from TRBV7-2 and TRBJ2-1; 7 bases agree with TRBD2. Germline V gene data show CDR1 as SGHTA and CDR2 as FQGNSA. CDR3 length equals 15 residues. After removal of 2 bases from V and 9 bases from J, the junction contained 10 bases not matched to a gene. The DNA of the CDR3 is TGTGCCAGCAGCTTATGGTGGGAGGGCCTCGTTGAGCAGTTCTTC. Its translation is CASSLWWEGLVEQFF.

A few counts support this clonotype. The rearrangement joins TRBV29-1 to TRBJ2-3; possibly TRBD1 or TRBD2 for D (5 bases each). Germline assignment: CDR1 SQVTM and CDR2 ANQGSEA. The CDR3 runs 14 residues. The V end was cut by 0 bases, the J end by 10 bases, with 17 bases between. CDR3 amino acids: CSVEDRDARAPQYF. For the CDR3, the DNA is TGCAGCGTTGAAGACAGGGACGCACGGGCTCCGCAGTATTTT.

A word on this clonotype: This may come from a read error, since a much larger clone is one base off. The chain uses TRBV24-1 and TRBJ2-1, with 7 nucleotides matching TRBD1. The CDR3 has 16 residues. CDR1 is KGHDR and CDR2 is SFDVKD in the germline V gene. The CDR3 sequence is CATSDAPGQPNNGQFF. Written as DNA, the CDR3 is TGTGCCACCAGTGATGCGCCGGGACAGCCTAACAATGGGCAGTTCTTC.

The chain joins TRBV2 to TRBJ2-1; D not certain. Trimming stripped 5 bases from V and 0 bases from J, with 11 bases between. CDR1 is SNHLY and CDR2 is FYNNEI in the germline V gene. The length of the CDR3 is 15 residues. The CDR3 DNA reads TGTGCCAGCAGTCTACCCACCCGCTCCTACAATGAGCAGTTCTTC. As protein: CASSLPTRSYNEQFF.